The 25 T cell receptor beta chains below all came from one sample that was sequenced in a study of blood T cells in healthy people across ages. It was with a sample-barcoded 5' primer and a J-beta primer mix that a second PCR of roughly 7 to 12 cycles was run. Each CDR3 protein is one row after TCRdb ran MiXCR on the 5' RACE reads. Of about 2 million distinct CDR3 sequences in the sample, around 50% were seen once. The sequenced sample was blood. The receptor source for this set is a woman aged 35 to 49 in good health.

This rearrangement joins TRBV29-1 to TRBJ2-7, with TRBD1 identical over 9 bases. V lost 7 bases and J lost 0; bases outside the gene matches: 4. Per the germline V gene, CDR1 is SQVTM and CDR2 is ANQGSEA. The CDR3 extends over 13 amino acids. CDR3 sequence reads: CSGGTGSSYEQYF. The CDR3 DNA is TGCAGCGGGGGGACAGGGAGCTCCTACGAGCAGTACTTC.

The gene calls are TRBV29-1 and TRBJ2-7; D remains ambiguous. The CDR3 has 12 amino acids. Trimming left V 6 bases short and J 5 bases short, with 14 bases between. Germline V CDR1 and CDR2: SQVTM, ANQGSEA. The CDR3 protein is CSVGVGPHEQYF. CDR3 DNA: TGCAGCGTCGGTGTCGGTCCCCACGAGCAGTACTTC.

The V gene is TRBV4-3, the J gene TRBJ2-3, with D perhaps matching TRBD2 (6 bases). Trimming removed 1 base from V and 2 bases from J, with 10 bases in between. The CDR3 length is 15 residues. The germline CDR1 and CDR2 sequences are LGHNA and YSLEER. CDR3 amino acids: CASSQAIADTDTQYF. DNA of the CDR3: TGCGCCAGCAGCCAAGCGATAGCGGACACAGATACGCAGTATTTT.

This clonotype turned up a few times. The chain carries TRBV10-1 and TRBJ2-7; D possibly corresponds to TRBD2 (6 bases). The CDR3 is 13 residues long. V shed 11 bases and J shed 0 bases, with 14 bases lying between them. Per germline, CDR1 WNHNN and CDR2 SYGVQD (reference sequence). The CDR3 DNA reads TGCGCCCCAGGCGCCGGGGGCTCCTACGAGCAGTACTTC. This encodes CAPGAGGSYEQYF.

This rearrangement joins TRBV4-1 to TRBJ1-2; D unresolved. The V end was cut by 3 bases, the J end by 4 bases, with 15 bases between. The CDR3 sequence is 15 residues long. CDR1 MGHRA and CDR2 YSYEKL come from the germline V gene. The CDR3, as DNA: TGCGCCAGCAGCCAGGCCGACCTTATTAGCTATGGCTACACCTTC. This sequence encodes CASSQADLISYGYTF.

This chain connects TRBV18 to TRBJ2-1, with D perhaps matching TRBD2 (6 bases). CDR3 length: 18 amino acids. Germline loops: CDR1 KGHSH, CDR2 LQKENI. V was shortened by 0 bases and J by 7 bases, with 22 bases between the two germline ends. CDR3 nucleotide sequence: TGTGCCAGCTCACCACCTCGGGGAGGTACGACGGGAAGGAATGAGCAGTTCTTC. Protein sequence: CASSPPRGGTTGRNEQFF.

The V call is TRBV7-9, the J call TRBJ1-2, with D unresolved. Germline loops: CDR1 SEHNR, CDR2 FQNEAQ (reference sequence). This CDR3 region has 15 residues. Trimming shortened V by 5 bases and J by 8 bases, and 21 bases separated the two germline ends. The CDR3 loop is CASSPATLIAEGYTF. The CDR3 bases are TGTGCCAGCAGCCCAGCGACATTGATTGCAGAGGGCTACACCTTC.

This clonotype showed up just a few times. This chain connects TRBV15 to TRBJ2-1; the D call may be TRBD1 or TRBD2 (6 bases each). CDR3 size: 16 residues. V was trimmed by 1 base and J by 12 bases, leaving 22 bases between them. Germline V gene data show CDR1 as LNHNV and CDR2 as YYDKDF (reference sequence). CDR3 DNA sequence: TGTGCCACCAGCAGAGTGGGAGGACTATATCAAGGGGGGCAGTTCTTC. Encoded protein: CATSRVGGLYQGGQFF.

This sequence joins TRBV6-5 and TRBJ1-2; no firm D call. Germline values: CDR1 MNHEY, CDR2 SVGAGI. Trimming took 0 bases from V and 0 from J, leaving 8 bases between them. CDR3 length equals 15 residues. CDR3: CASSYSVASNYGYTF. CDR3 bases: TGTGCCAGCAGTTACTCCGTTGCCTCTAACTATGGCTACACCTTC.

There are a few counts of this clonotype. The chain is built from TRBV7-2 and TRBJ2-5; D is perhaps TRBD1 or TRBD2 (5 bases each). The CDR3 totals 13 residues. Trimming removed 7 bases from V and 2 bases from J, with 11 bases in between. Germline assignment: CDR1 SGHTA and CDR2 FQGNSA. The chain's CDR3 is CASKLGVQETQYF. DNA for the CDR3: TGTGCCAGCAAATTGGGGGTACAAGAGACCCAGTACTTC. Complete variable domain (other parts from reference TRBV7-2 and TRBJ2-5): GAGVSQSPSNKVTEKGKDVELRCDPISGHTALYWYRQSLGQGLEFLIYFQGNSAPDKSGLPSDRFSAERTGGSVSTLTIQRTQQEDSAVYLCASKLGVQETQYFGPGTRLLVL.

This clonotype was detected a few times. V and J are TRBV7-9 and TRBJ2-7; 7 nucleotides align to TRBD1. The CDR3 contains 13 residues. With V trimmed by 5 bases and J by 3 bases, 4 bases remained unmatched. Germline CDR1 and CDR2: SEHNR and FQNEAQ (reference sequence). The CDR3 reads CASSVDRVYEQYF. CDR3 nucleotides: TGTGCCAGCAGCGTTGACAGGGTCTACGAGCAGTACTTC.

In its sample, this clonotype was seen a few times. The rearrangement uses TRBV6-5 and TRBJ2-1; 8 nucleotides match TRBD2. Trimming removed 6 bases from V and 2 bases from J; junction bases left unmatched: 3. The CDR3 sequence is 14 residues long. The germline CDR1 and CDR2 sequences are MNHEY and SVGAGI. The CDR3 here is CASRRGGAYNEQFF. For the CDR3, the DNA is TGTGCCAGCAGACGGGGGGGCGCCTACAATGAGCAGTTCTTC.

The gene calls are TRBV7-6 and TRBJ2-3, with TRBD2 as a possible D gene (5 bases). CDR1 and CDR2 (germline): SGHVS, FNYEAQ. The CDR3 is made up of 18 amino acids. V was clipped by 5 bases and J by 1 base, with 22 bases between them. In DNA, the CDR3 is TGTGCCAGCAGCCCGCGTAAGGGATGGGGTAGCGGCACAGATACGCAGTATTTT. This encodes CASSPRKGWGSGTDTQYF.

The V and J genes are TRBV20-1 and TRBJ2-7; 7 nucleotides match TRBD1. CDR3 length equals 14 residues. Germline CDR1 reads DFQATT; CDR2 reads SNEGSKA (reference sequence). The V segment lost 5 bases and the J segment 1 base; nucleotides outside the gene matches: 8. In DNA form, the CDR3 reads TGCAGTGCTGGCTTTGCAGGGGGATCCTACGAGCAGTACTTC. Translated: CSAGFAGGSYEQYF.

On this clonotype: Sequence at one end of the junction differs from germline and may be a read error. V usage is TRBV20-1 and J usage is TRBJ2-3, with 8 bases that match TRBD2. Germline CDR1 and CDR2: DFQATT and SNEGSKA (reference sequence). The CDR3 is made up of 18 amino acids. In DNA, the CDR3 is TGCAGTGCCGGGAGGGTCGTAGGAGTCAGGGCATACGCAGATACGCGGTATTTT. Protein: CSAGRVVGVRAYADTRYF.

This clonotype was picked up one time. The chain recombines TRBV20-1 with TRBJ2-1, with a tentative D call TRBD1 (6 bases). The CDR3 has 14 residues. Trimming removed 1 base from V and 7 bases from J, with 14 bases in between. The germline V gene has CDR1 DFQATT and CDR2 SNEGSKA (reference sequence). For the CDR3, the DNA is TGCAGTGCTAGAGGTGGGGGCCCTAGGAATGAGCAGTTCTTC. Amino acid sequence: CSARGGGPRNEQFF.

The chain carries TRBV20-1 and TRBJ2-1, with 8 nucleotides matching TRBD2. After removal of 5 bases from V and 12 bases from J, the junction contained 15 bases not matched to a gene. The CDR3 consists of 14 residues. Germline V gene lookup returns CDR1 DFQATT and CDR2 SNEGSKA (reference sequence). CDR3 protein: CSASGAGDYCGQFF. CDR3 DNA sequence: TGCAGTGCTTCGGGAGCGGGGGATTACTGTGGGCAGTTCTTC.

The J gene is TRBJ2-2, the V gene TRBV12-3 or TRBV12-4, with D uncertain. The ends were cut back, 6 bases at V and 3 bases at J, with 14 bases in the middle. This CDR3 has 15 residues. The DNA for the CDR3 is TGTGCCAGCAGCTTTGGACCACTCTACACCGGGGAGCTGTTTTTT. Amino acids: CASSFGPLYTGELFF.

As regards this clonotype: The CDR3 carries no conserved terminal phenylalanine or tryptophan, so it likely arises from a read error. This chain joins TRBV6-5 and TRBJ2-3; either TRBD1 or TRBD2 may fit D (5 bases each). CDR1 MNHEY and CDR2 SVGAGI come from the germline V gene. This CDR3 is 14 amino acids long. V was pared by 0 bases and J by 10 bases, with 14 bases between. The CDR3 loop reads CASSYSSGPVAQYL. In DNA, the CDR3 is TGTGCCAGCAGTTACTCCTCGGGGCCGGTAGCGCAGTATTTG.

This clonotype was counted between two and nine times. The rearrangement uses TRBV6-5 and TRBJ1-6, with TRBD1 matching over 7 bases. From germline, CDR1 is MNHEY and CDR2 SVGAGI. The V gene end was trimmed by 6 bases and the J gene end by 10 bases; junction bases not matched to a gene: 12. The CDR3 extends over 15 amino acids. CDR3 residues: CASRGAGTVVSPLHF. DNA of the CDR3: TGTGCCAGCAGAGGGGCCGGGACAGTAGTCTCACCCCTCCACTTT.

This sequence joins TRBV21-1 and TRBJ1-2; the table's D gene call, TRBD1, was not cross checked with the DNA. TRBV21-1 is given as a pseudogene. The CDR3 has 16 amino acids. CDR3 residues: CASSNLGTGQIYGYTF. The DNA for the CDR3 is TGTGCCAGCAGCAATTTGGGAACAGGGCAGATCTATGGCTACACCTTC.

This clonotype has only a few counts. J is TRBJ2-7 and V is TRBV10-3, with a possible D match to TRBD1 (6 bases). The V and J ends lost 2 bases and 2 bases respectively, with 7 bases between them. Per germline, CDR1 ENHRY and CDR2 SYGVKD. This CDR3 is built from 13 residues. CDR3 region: CAISERQAYEQYF. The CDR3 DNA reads TGTGCCATCAGTGAGAGACAGGCCTACGAGCAGTACTTC.

The CDR3 sequence: CASSQEASGVRTQYF. CDR3 bases: TGCGCCAGCAGCCAAGAGGCCAGCGGGGTGAGGACCCAGTACTTC. The chain carries TRBV4-1 and TRBJ2-5; 7 positions match TRBD2. This CDR3 has 15 residues. Germline V gene data show CDR1 as MGHRA and CDR2 as YSYEKL. Germline trimming cut 0 bases from V and 7 bases from J; bases unmatched to any gene: 8.

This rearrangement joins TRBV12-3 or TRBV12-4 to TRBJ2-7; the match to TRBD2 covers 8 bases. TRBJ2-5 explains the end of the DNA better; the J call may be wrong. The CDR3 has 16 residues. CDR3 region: CASSSPGLGPEETQYF. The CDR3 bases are TGTGCCAGCAGTTCGCCGGGACTAGGGCCTGAAGAGACCCAGTACTTC.

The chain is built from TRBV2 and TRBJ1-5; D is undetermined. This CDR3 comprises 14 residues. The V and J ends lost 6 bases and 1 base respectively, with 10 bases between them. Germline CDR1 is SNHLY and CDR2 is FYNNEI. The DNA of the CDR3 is TGTGCCAGCAGGCCGGATGAAAGCAATCAGCCCCAGCATTTT. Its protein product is CASRPDESNQPQHF.